This T cell receptor beta chain was identified during a study of shared clonotypes between healthy human individuals. Data came from immunoSEQ multiplex PCR; TCRdb stores just in-frame clones and leaves some out. The sample lists over 2,000,000 clones, 85% to 95% occurring once. Terminally differentiated effector memory CD45RA+ cells were left out of the naive CD8 fraction, which was CD45RO-negative and positively selected for CCR7. Those who donated were healthy HIV-negative adults, with no recent acute infections or vaccinations reported. The CDR3 contains 18 residues. The V gene end was trimmed by 4 bases and the J gene end by 0 bases; junction bases not matched to a gene: 7. Looked up from germline, CDR1 is MNHEY and CDR2 is SMNVEV (reference sequence).

V usage is TRBV27 and J usage is TRBJ2-1, with TRBD2 identical over 12 bases. Sequenced material: naive CD8+ T cells from PBMCs. The clonotype was recovered from a man aged 18-30 years in good health. Some clones in this sample may be carry-over from other donors' samples. The CDR3 region is CASSSRTSGISSYNEQFF. CDR3 coding DNA: TGTGCCAGCAGTTCCAGGACTAGCGGGATATCCTCCTACAATGAGCAGTTCTTC.